This T cell receptor beta chain stems from a study of blood T cell repertoires in COVID-19. Repertoires were generated with immunoSEQ multiplex PCR, while TCRdb's copy carries only in-frame clones and drops some. The table records 120,000 or so clones, about four fifths of them present only once. The CDR3 contains 13 residues. CDR1 is SGHRS and CDR2 is YFSETQ in the germline V gene. V gave up 0 bases and J gave up 10 bases, with 11 bases separating them. The source of this sequence is a man under 40 with COVID-19, enrolled during active disease. This rearrangement joins TRBV5-1 to TRBJ2-1; weak D call: TRBD2 (5 bases). Sample: peripheral blood. CDR3 amino acids: CASSLAGWEEQFF. CDR3 bases: TGCGCCAGCAGCTTGGCTGGATGGGAGGAGCAGTTCTTC.